This entry lists 20 T cell receptor beta chains sequenced from one sample in a study of beta chain features in type 1 diabetes. Investigators reverse transcribed all isolated RNA, so they sequenced expressed TCRB transcripts. Sequencing used immunoSEQ multiplex PCR; TCRdb keeps in-frame clones, though not all of them. This table holds roughly 140,000 clones, about 7.3% found once. The material sequenced was central memory CD4+ T cells from blood. Receptor source: a man younger than 35 in good health.

In its sample, this clone was seen a few times. The chain links TRBV28 to TRBJ2-3; TRBD2 matches 8 bases. Per germline, CDR1 MDHEN and CDR2 SYDVKM. The CDR3 totals 15 residues. The V and J ends lost 3 bases and 2 bases, in that order; junction bases with no gene match: 4. The CDR3 bases are TGTGCCAGCAGTTTCGGGGGGGCCTTCACAGATACGCAGTATTTT. Protein product: CASSFGGAFTDTQYF.

This clone was seen a few times. The J gene is TRBJ1-3, the V gene TRBV27, with 7 bases identical to TRBD1. V gave up 9 bases and J gave up 1 base; unmatched junction bases: 6. This CDR3 is 14 amino acids long. The germline gives CDR1 MNHEY, CDR2 SMNVEV (reference sequence). The CDR3 sequence is CASRETGSGNTIYF. The CDR3 nucleotides are TGTGCCAGTCGCGAGACAGGGTCTGGAAACACCATATATTTT.

This chain connects TRBV6-5 to TRBJ2-5, with D perhaps matching TRBD1 (5 bases). Trimming removed 5 bases at V and 5 bases at J, with 15 bases between. CDR1 MNHEY and CDR2 SVGAGI come from the germline V gene. The CDR3 is 14 residues long. CDR3 region: CASSDLAKGETQYF. CDR3 nucleotides: TGTGCCAGCAGTGACCTTGCGAAGGGGGAGACCCAGTACTTC.

The chain couples TRBV5-6 to TRBJ1-1; 8 nucleotides line up with TRBD1. J lost 5 bases, V lost 4 bases, and 4 bases had no gene match. There are 13 residues in the CDR3. CDR1 is SGHDT, CDR2 YYEEEE, per germline. The CDR3 bases are TGTGCCAGCAGCCAGGGGGACAGGACTGAAGCTTTCTTT. Amino acids: CASSQGDRTEAFF.

This chain links TRBV30 with TRBJ1-5; TRBD1 might be the D (5 bases). CDR1 is GTSNPN and CDR2 is SVGIG in the germline V gene (reference sequence). The CDR3 is 13 amino acids. Trimming stripped 2 bases from V and 4 bases from J, with 9 bases between. In nucleotides, the CDR3 is TGTGCCTGGAGTACCGGGGGAAATCAGCCCCAGCATTTT. This translates into CAWSTGGNQPQHF. The full variable domain, rest sourced from reference TRBV30 and TRBJ1-5, is SQTIHQWPATLVQPVGSPLSLECTVEGTSNPNLYWYRQAAGRGLQLLFYSVGIGQISSEVPQNLSASRPQDRQFILSSKKLLLSDSGFYLCAWSTGGNQPQHFGDGTRLSIL.

The V call is TRBV27, the J call TRBJ2-7, with TRBD1 matching over 9 bases. Per the germline V gene, CDR1 is MNHEY and CDR2 is SMNVEV (reference sequence). This CDR3 is built from 14 residues. Trimming at V came to 5 bases and at J to 2 bases, leaving 4 bases not matched to a gene. The DNA for the CDR3 is TGTGCCAGCAGTAGGGACAGGGTGCCCTACGAGCAGTACTTC. It translates to CASSRDRVPYEQYF.

The chain combines TRBV19 with TRBJ2-1; 9 nucleotides align to TRBD1. The CDR3 spans 17 residues. The V segment lost 4 bases and the J segment 3 bases; nucleotides outside the gene matches: 10. Germline V gene sequence: CDR1 LNHDA, CDR2 SQIVND (reference sequence). CDR3 sequence (DNA): TGTGCCAGTAGTACGATCATAGGACAGGGGCGCTACAATGAGCAGTTCTTC. It yields the protein CASSTIIGQGRYNEQFF.

In this sample, this clone turned up a few times. V usage is TRBV2 and J usage is TRBJ2-7; tentatively, D is TRBD2 (5 bases). The CDR3 has 15 amino acids. CDR1 and CDR2 (germline): SNHLY, FYNNEI. V lost 5 bases, J lost 0 bases, and 14 bases lay in between. CDR3 sequence reads: CASSLPGSLSYEQYF. CDR3 sequence (DNA): TGTGCCAGCAGTCTTCCGGGATCTCTCTCCTACGAGCAGTACTTC.

The chain carries TRBV29-1 and TRBJ2-5; maybe TRBD1 (6 bases). Per germline, CDR1 SQVTM and CDR2 ANQGSEA. The length of the CDR3 is 15 residues. The V end lost 3 bases, the J end lost 1 base, and 15 bases lay between the germline ends. The CDR3 spells CSVDLTGSSQETQYF. In nucleotides, the CDR3 is TGCAGCGTTGATTTAACAGGGTCCTCCCAAGAGACCCAGTACTTC.

A few counts support this clone. CDR3 DNA: TGTGCCAGCAGTTACAAGTACGGAGACAATGAGCAGTTCTTC. Translation: CASSYKYGDNEQFF. This sequence joins TRBV6-6 and TRBJ2-1; no firm D call. V was clipped by 2 bases and J by 5 bases, with 10 bases between them. The germline V gene has CDR1 MNHNY and CDR2 SVGAGI (reference sequence). The CDR3 loop spans 14 amino acids.

This clone was observed a handful of times. The chain is built from TRBV9 and TRBJ2-2, with 7 bases identical to TRBD2. Germline loops: CDR1 SGDLS, CDR2 YYNGEE. Trimming took 4 bases from V and 3 from J; bases not matched to a gene: 12. The CDR3 runs 17 residues. The DNA of the CDR3 is TGTGCCAGCAGCAGAACTGGGAGGGCCTTGGACACCGGGGAGCTGTTTTTT. Translation gives CASSRTGRALDTGELFF.

The J gene is TRBJ1-2, the V gene TRBV7-3, with D possibly being TRBD1 (6 bases). CDR3 length: 15 amino acids. V lost 5 bases and J lost 6, with 19 bases in between. Germline V gene sequence: CDR1 SGHTA, CDR2 FQGTGA. CDR3 loop: CASSASLTGSDGYTF. CDR3 coding DNA: TGTGCCAGCAGCGCCTCCCTGACAGGTTCGGATGGCTACACCTTC. Combining the CDR3 with reference TRBV7-3 and TRBJ1-2 gives the whole variable domain GAGVSQTPSNKVTEKGKYVELRCDPISGHTALYWYRQSLGQGPEFLIYFQGTGAADDSGLPNDRFFAVRPEGSVSTLKIQRTERGDSAVYLCASSASLTGSDGYTFGSGTRLTVV.

This chain joins TRBV28 and TRBJ2-1; 9 positions match TRBD2. Per germline, CDR1 MDHEN and CDR2 SYDVKM. CDR3 length equals 14 residues. V dropped 6 bases and J dropped 8; count of bases not matched to a gene: 8. CDR3 loop: CASREAGGGYEQFF. Here the CDR3 DNA reads TGTGCCAGCAGAGAAGCGGGAGGCGGATATGAGCAGTTCTTC.

This clone has just a few counts. The chain combines TRBV7-2 with TRBJ2-1; 10 bases match TRBD2. The CDR3 has 16 residues. Per germline, CDR1 SGHTA and CDR2 FQGNSA. Germline trimming cut 4 bases from V and 4 bases from J; bases unmatched to any gene: 7. DNA for the CDR3: TGTGCCAGCAGCTCCCGGCCTAGCGGGGGATACAATGAGCAGTTCTTC. Translated, it gives CASSSRPSGGYNEQFF.

This sequence joins TRBV7-9 and TRBJ2-5, with 7 bases lining up with TRBD1. Germline loops: CDR1 SEHNR, CDR2 FQNEAQ (reference sequence). J lost 2 bases, V lost 5 bases, and 5 bases had no gene match. The CDR3 length is 14 residues. The CDR3, as DNA: TGTGCCAGCAGCCGGGGACAGCCTCAAGAGACCCAGTACTTC. It encodes CASSRGQPQETQYF.

The table lists this clone with a few counts. This rearrangement joins TRBV19 to TRBJ2-5, with 8 bases identical to TRBD2. The CDR3 runs 15 residues. Germline V gene data show CDR1 as LNHDA and CDR2 as SQIVND (reference sequence). With 1 base clipped from V and 4 bases from J, the junction kept 5 bases outside the gene matches. The CDR3 DNA is TGTGCCAGTAGTATAGGACTAGCGCAATCAGAGACCCAGTACTTC. This gives the protein CASSIGLAQSETQYF.

The chain employs TRBV25-1 and TRBJ1-1, with 8 bases identical to TRBD1. The germline gives CDR1 MGHDK, CDR2 SYGVNS. The CDR3 runs 14 residues. V lost 1 base and J lost 7; bases outside the gene matches: 5. The CDR3 sequence: CASSESGQAIEAFF. CDR3 nucleotides: TGTGCCAGCAGTGAATCGGGACAGGCGATTGAAGCTTTCTTT.

This clone has at least ten counts. This chain connects TRBV7-3 to TRBJ2-5, with D tentatively TRBD1 (6 bases). V lost 5 bases, J lost 5 bases, and 15 bases lay in between. This CDR3 contains 14 residues. Germline lookup yields CDR1 SGHTA and CDR2 FQGTGA. The DNA for the CDR3 is TGTGCCAGCAGCCCAGGGGATCTAGGGGAGACCCAGTACTTC. Protein: CASSPGDLGETQYF.

The rearrangement links TRBV25-1 to TRBJ2-7; D perhaps matches TRBD2 (6 bases). V was cut by 5 bases and J by 5 bases, with 19 bases left in between. The CDR3 has 15 residues. The germline V gene encodes CDR1 MGHDK and CDR2 SYGVNS. The CDR3 here is CASSPSLGGYNEQYF. As DNA, the CDR3 is TGTGCCAGCAGTCCGTCGCTGGGGGGATACAACGAGCAGTACTTC.

There are many counts of this clone. The chain couples TRBV15 to TRBJ2-3; tentatively, D is TRBD2 (6 bases). V was trimmed by 1 base and J by 5 bases, leaving 10 bases between them. This CDR3 has 14 amino acids. Germline assignment: CDR1 LNHNV and CDR2 YYDKDF (reference sequence). Here the CDR3 reads CATSRGQEGDTQYF. DNA of the CDR3: TGTGCCACCAGCAGAGGCCAGGAGGGAGATACGCAGTATTTT.